These 4 T cell receptor beta chains came from one sample sequenced in a study of blood T cells in healthy people across ages. A J-beta primer mix and a sample-barcoded 5' primer were used in a second PCR of roughly 6 to 11 cycles. TCRdb re-called the 5' RACE reads through MiXCR, storing one row per CDR3 protein. Of 1,500,000 or so distinct CDR3 sequences in the sample, 35% to 45% were seen once. Sequencing used blood. These receptor sequences come from a woman aged 18-29 years in good health.

This clonotype has a single count. V gene TRBV27 combines with J gene TRBJ2-5, with TRBD2 as a possible D gene (7 bases). The DNA end lines up better with TRBJ2-7; the J call may be wrong. The CDR3 loop spans 14 amino acids. Germline V lookup: CDR1 MNHEY, CDR2 SMNVEV (reference sequence). For the CDR3, the DNA is TGTGCCAGCGCTTCCGGGGGGCCATACAACGAGCAGTACTTC. It specifies CASASGGPYNEQYF.

The V gene is TRBV1, the J gene TRBJ2-4; the table calls TRBD2, which could not be checked here. The closer fit of TRBJ2-7 to the DNA end suggests the J call may be wrong. TRBV1 is an annotated pseudogene. The CDR3 is made up of 12 amino acids. DNA for the CDR3: TGCACCAGCAGCCAGGGACTCTACGAGCAGTACTTC. Its translation: CTSSQGLYEQYF.

The V gene is TRBV12-3 or TRBV12-4, the J gene TRBJ2-4; tentatively, D is TRBD1 (5 bases). V was shortened by 5 bases and J by 0 bases, with 17 bases between the two germline ends. The CDR3 is made up of 17 amino acids. In nucleotides, the CDR3 is TGTGCCAGCAGTAGACCCCCGGACAATCTAGCCAAAAACATTCAGTACTTC. Translated: CASSRPPDNLAKNIQYF.

The genes are TRBV27 and TRBJ2-5, with TRBD1 matching 7 bases. From germline, CDR1 is MNHEY and CDR2 SMNVEV (reference sequence). V lost 5 bases to trimming and J lost 2 bases; unmatched junction nucleotides: 8. The CDR3 extends over 15 amino acids. CDR3 nucleotides: TGTGCCAGCAGTCCGACTGACAGGGCTCAAGAGACCCAGTACTTC. It codes for CASSPTDRAQETQYF.